The T cell receptor beta chain under discussion was sequenced for a study of blood T cell repertoires in COVID-19. Data came from immunoSEQ multiplex PCR; TCRdb stores just in-frame clones and leaves some out. There are about 200,000 clones in the sample; less than 90% occur only once, and 0.6% to 0.9% lies in the top ten. CDR3 length equals 14 residues. Trimming removed 4 bases from V and 0 bases from J, with 10 bases in between. Germline values: CDR1 MNHEY, CDR2 SVGAGI. Material: peripheral blood. The rearrangement links TRBV6-5 to TRBJ2-7; the D gene is possibly TRBD1 (6 bases). The sequence was obtained from a woman between 65 and 79 years old with acute or convalescent COVID-19. DNA for the CDR3: TGTGCCAGCAGTTTCGACAGGAGCTCCTACGAGCAGTACTTC. Residues: CASSFDRSSYEQYF.